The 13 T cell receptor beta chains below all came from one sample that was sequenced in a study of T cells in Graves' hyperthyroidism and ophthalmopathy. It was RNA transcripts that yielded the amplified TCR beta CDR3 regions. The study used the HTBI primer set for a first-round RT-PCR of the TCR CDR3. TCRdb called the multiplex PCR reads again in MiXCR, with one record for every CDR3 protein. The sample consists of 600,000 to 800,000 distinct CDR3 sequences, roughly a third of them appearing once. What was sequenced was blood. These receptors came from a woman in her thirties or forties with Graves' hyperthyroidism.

The CDR3 DNA follows: TGTGCCAGCAGCGTTTCTAGCGCCCCTGGTGAAAAACTGTTTTTT. It is translated as CASSVSSAPGEKLFF. The chain carries TRBV9 and TRBJ1-4, with D uncertain. V lost 2 bases, J lost 7 bases, and 15 bases lay in between. This CDR3 has 15 amino acids. Per the germline V gene, CDR1 is SGDLS and CDR2 is YYNGEE.

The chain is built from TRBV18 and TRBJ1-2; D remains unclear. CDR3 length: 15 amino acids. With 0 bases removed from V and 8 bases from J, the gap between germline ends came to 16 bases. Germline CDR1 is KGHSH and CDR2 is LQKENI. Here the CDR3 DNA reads TGTGCCAGCTCACCACCAGGGTTACCTACGAGGGGCTACACCTTC. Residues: CASSPPGLPTRGYTF.

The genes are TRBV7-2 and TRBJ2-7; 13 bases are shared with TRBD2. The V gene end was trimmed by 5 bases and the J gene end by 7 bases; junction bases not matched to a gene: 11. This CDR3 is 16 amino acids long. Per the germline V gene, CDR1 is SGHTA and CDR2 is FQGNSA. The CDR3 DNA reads TGTGCCAGCAGCCGACCTGGACTAGCGGGAGCCGGGGAGCAGTACTTC. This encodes CASSRPGLAGAGEQYF.

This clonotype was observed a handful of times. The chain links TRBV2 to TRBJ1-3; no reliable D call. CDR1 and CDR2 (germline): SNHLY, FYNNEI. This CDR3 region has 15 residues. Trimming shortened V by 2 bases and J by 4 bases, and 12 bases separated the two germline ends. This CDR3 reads CASSEWVDRGNTIYF. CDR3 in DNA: TGTGCCAGCAGTGAATGGGTGGATAGGGGAAACACCATATATTTT.

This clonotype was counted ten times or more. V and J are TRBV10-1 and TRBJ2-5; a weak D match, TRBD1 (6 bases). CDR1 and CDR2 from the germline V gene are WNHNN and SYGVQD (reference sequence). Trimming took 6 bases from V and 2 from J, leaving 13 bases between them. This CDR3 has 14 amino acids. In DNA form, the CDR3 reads TGCGCCAGCAGCCCGATGGACAGTCAAGAGACCCAGTACTTC. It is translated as CASSPMDSQETQYF.

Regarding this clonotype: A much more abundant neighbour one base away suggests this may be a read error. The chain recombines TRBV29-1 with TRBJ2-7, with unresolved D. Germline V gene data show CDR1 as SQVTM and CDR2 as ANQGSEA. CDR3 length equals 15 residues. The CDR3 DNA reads TGCAGCGTTGAGGGCTCGGCGCAGAGCTCCTCCGAGCAGTACTTC. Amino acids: CSVEGSAQSSSEQYF.

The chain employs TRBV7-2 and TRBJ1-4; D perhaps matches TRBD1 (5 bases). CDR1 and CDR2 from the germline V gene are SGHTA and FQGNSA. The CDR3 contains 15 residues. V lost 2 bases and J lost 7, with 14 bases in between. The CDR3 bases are TGTGCCAGCAGCTTAACGCCCAGGGTGGGTGAAAAACTGTTTTTT. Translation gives CASSLTPRVGEKLFF.

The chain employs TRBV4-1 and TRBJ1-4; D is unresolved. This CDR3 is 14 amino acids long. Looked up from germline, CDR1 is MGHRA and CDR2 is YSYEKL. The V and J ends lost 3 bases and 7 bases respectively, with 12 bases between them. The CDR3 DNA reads TGCGCCAGCAGCCACCTCGGGTCGGGTGAAAAACTGTTTTTT. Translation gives CASSHLGSGEKLFF.

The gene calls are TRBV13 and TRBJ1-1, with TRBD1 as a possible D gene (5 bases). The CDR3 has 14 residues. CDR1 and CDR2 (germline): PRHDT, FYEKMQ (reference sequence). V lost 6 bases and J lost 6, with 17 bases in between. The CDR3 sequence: CASREGTGRAEAFF. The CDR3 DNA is TGTGCCAGCAGAGAGGGGACTGGTCGGGCTGAAGCTTTCTTT.

Here the CDR3 DNA reads TGTGCCAGCAGTTCGGGGAATTGGGCTGAAGCTTTCTTT. The encoded protein is CASSSGNWAEAFF. This sequence joins TRBV12-3 or TRBV12-4 and TRBJ1-1; no clear D gene. Between the trimmed V and J ends, which lost 4 bases and 6 bases, there was a span of 12 bases. The CDR3 runs to 13 residues.

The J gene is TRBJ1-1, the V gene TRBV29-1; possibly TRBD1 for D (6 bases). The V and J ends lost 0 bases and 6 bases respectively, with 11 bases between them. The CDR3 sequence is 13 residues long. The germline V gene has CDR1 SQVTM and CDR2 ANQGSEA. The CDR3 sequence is CSVEEGTKSEAFF. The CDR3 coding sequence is TGCAGCGTTGAAGAAGGGACAAAATCTGAAGCTTTCTTT.

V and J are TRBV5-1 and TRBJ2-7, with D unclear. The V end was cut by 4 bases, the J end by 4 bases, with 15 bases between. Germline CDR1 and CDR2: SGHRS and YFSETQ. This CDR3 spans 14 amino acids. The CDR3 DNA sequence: TGCGCCAGCAGCGCCGCCCCCCCCGGGTACGAGCAGTACTTC. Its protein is CASSAAPPGYEQYF.

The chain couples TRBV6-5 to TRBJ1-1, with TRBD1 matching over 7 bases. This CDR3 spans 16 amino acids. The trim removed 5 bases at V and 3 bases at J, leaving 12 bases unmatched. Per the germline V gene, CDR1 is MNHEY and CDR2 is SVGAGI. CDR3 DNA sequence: TGTGCCAGCAGTAACCTCGGGACAGCCCCGGACACTGAAGCTTTCTTT. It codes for CASSNLGTAPDTEAFF.